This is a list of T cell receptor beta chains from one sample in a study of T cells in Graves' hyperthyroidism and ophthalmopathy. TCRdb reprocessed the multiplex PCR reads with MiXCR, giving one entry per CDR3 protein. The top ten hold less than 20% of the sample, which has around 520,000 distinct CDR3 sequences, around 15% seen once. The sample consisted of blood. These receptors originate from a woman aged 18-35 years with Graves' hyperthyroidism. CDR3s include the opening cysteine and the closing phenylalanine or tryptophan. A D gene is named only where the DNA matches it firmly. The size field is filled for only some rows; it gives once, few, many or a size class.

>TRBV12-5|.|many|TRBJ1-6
TGTGCTAGTGGCATAAATTCACCCCTCCACTTT
CASGINSPLHF
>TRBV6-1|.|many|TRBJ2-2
TGTGCCAGCAGTGACCACACGATCGCGAACACCGGGGAGCTGTTTTTT
CASSDHTIANTGELFF
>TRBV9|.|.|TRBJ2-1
TGTGCCAGCAGCGTAGCTGAGGGGCCCTACAATGAGCAGTTCTTC
CASSVAEGPYNEQFF
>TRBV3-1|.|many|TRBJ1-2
TGTGCCAGCAGCCAGGACCCGGGGACAAGAGTTAACTATGGCTACACCTTC
CASSQDPGTRVNYGYTF
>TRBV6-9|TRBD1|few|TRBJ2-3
TGTGCCAGCAGTTCAGTGACAGGGGGAGCAGATACGCAGTATTTT
CASSSVTGGADTQYF
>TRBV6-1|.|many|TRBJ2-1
TGTGCCAGCGGGGCCAGCGAGGGCTCCTACAATGAGCAGTTCTTC
CASGASEGSYNEQFF
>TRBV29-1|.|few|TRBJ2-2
TGCAGCGGATCGGGGCGGGCTCTCGACGGCGGGGAGCTGTTTTTT
CSGSGRALDGGELFF
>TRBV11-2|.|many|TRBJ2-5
TGTGCCAGCAGCTTAGAACCCCGGGAGACCCAGTACTTC
CASSLEPRETQYF
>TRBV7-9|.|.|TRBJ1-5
TGTGCCAGCAGCTTTGGAGGCTTGCAGCCCCAGCATTTT
CASSFGGLQPQHF
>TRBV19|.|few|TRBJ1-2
TGTGCCAGTAGCCGGGGGGCAGGGAACTATGGCTACACCTTC
CASSRGAGNYGYTF
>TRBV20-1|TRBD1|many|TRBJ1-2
TGCAGTGCTAGTAGAGACAGGGGAGCTATGCATGGCTACACCTTC
CSASRDRGAMHGYTF
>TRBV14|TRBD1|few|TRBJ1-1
TGTGCCAGCAGCCGAGACAGGGACGGGGGGAGCACTGAAGCTTTCTTT
CASSRDRDGGSTEAFF
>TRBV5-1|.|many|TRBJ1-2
TGCGCCAGCAGCAAAACCGACAGGACTTATAACTATGGCTACACCTTC
CASSKTDRTYNYGYTF
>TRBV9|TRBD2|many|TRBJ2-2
TGTGCCAGCAGCCCCCGGGACTACCACTACGGGGAGCTGTTTTTT
CASSPRDYHYGELFF
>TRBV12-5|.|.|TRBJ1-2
TGTGCTAGTGGTTTGTCCCTTATGGGGGCAAGACATGGCTACACCTTC
CASGLSLMGARHGYTF
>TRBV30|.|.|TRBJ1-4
TGTGCCTGGAGTGTTAGGGCAACTAATGAAAAACTGTTTTTT
CAWSVRATNEKLFF
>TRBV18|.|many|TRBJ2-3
TGTGCCAGCTCAATAAATCGGGGCACAGATACGCAGTATTTT
CASSINRGTDTQYF
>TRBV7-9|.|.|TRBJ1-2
TGTGCCAGCGGCGGCCCAGGGAGCGGCTACACCTTC
CASGGPGSGYTF
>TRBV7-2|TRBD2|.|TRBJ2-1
TGTGCCAGCAGCCCTTTCACTAGCGGGAGGGAGGATGAGCAGTTCTTC
CASSPFTSGREDEQFF
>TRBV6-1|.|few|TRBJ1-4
TGTGCCAGCAGGGGGGTTAGAGGGACAAAGGGAAAAAATGAAAAACTGTTTTTT
CASRGVRGTKGKNEKLFF
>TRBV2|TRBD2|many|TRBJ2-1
TGTGCCAGCAAAACCACTAGCGGAGCCTACAATGAGCAGTTCTTC
CASKTTSGAYNEQFF
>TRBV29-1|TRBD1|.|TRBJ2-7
TGCAGCATCTGGACAGGGTCCTACGAGCAGTACTTC
CSIWTGSYEQYF
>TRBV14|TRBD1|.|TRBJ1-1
TGTGCCAGCAGCCTGACAGGGGGCTTAGGTGAAGCTTTCTTT
CASSLTGGLGEAFF
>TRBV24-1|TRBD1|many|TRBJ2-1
TGTGCCACCAGTGAAGATGACAGGGGTGGTAACAATGAGCAGTTCTTC
CATSEDDRGGNNEQFF
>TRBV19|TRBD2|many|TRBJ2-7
TGTGCCAGTAGTAAGAGCGGGAGTATGTACGAGCAGTACTTC
CASSKSGSMYEQYF
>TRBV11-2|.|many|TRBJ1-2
TGTGCCAGCAGCTTAGAGGCAATAGGCAGTTACTACTATGGCTACACCTTC
CASSLEAIGSYYYGYTF
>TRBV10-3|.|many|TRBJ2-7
TGTGCCATCAGTGAGTCTTCCAACCTCCCCGAGCAGTACTTC
CAISESSNLPEQYF
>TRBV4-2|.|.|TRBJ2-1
TGTGCCAGCAGCCAGCTGGGCTCCTACAATGAGCAGTTCTTC
CASSQLGSYNEQFF
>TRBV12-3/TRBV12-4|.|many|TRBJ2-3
TGTGCCAGCAGGATCTTCTCCACAGATACGCAGTATTTT
CASRIFSTDTQYF
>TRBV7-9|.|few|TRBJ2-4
TGTGCCAGCAGCTTTACAGGGTTTAACATTCAGTACTTC
CASSFTGFNIQYF
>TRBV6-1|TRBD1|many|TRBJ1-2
TGTGCCAGCAGCCCTGGACAGGGGCTCTATGGCTACACCTTC
CASSPGQGLYGYTF
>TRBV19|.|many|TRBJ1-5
TGTGCCAGTAGTATGGGTACTGTATCTCTAAGGCATCAGCCCCAGCATTTT
CASSMGTVSLRHQPQHF
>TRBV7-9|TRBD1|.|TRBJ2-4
TGTGCCAGCAGCTTCTTAGGGGGCGGTGGTGACATTCAGTACTTC
CASSFLGGGGDIQYF
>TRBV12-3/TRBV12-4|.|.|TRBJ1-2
TGTGCCAGCAGTTTCCCCGGGACCTCTAACTATGGCTACACCTTC
CASSFPGTSNYGYTF
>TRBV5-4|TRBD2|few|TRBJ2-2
TGTGCCAGCAGCCCGGGGAGGGCCAACACCGGGGAGCTGTTTTTT
CASSPGRANTGELFF
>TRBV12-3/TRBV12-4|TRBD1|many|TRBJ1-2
TGTGCCAGCAGAAGGGACAGAAACTATGGCTACACCTTC
CASRRDRNYGYTF
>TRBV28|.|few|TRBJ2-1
TGTGCCAGCGAGACGACAGGATCCTACAATGAGCAGTTCTTC
CASETTGSYNEQFF
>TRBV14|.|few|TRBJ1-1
TGTGCCAGCAGCCCCCTAAGGTTAGGGGGCACTGAAGCTTTCTTT
CASSPLRLGGTEAFF
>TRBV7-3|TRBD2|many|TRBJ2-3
TGTGCCAGCAGCGGTTCCCTAGGACTAGCGGGAGTGTCGCAGACAGATACGCAGTATTTT
CASSGSLGLAGVSQTDTQYF
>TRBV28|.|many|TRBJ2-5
TGTGCCAGCAGGGTTGGAGGGGTAGAGACCCAGTACTTC
CASRVGGVETQYF
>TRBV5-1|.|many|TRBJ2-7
TGCGCCAGCAGCCCGGACTACAATTCCTACGAGCAGTACTTC
CASSPDYNSYEQYF
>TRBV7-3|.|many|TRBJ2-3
TGTGCCAGCAGCTTCTCGGGAGACTCAGATACGCAGTATTTT
CASSFSGDSDTQYF
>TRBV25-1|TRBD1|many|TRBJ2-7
TGTGCCAGCAGTGAGGGACAGCAAACCTACGAGCAGTACTTC
CASSEGQQTYEQYF
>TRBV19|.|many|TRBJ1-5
TGTGCCAGTAGTATGCAGACCACATTGGGATATAGCAATCAGCCCCAGCATTTT
CASSMQTTLGYSNQPQHF
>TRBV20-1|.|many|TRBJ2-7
TGCAGTGCTAGAGATAGGGGGGGCACCTACGAGCAGTACTTC
CSARDRGGTYEQYF
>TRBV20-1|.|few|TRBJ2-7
TGCAGTGCTAGGGATACTTTCTACGAGCAGTACTTC
CSARDTFYEQYF
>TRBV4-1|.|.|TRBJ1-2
TGCGCCAGCAGCCAAGAAAGGGGTTTCGTCTATGGCTACACCTTC
CASSQERGFVYGYTF